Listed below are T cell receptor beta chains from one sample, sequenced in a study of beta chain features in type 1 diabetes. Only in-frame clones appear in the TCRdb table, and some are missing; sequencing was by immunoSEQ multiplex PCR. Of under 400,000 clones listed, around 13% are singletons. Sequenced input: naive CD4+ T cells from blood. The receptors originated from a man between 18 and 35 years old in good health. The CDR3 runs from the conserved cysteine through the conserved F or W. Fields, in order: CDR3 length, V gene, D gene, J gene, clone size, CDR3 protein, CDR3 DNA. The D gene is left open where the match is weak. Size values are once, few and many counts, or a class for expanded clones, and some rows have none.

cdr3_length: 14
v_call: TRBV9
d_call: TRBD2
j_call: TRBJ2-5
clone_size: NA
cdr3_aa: CASTPRGEGETQYF
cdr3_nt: TGTGCCAGCACCCCCCGGGGGGAGGGAGAGACCCAGTACTTC

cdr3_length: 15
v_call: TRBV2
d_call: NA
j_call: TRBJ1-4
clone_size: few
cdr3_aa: CASNLFRGCLEKLFF
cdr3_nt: TGTGCCAGCAATCTTTTCAGGGGATGCCTAGAAAAACTGTTTTTT

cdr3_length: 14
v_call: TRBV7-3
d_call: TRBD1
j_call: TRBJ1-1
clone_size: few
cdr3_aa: CASSFSAQGQEAFF
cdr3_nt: TGTGCCAGCAGCTTTTCAGCACAGGGGCAAGAAGCTTTCTTT

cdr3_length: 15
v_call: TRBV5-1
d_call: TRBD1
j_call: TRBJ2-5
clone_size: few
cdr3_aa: CASSLGRQGGETQYF
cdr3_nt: TGCGCCAGCAGCCTCGGTCGACAGGGTGGCGAGACCCAGTACTTC

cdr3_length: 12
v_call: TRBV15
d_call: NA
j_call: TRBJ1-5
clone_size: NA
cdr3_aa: CATTFGDQPQHF
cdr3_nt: TGTGCCACCACCTTCGGAGATCAGCCCCAGCATTTT

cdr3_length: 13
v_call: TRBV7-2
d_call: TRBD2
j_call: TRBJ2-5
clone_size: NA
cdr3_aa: CASMVREGETQYF
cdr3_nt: TGTGCCAGCATGGTCAGGGAGGGAGAGACCCAGTACTTC

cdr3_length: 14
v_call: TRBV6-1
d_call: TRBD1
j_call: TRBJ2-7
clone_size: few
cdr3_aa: CASNRDSDSYEQYF
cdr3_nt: TGTGCCAGCAACCGGGACAGCGACTCCTACGAGCAGTACTTC

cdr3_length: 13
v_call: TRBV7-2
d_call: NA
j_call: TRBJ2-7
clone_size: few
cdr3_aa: CASSQLRALEQYF
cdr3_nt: TGTGCCAGCAGCCAACTCAGGGCCCTCGAGCAGTACTTC

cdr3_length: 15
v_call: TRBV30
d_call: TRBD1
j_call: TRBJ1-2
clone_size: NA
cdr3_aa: CAWSGQGQENYGYTF
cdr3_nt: TGTGCCTGGAGCGGGCAGGGACAGGAGAACTATGGCTACACCTTC

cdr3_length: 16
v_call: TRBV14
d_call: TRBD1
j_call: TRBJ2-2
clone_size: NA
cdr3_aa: CASSQGRSRGTGELFF
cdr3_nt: TGTGCCAGCAGCCAAGGTCGGAGCAGGGGGACCGGGGAGCTGTTTTTT

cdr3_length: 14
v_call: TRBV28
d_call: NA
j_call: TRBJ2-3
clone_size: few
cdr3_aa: CASSQTPGRDTQYF
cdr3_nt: TGTGCCAGCAGTCAAACCCCTGGGCGAGATACGCAGTATTTT

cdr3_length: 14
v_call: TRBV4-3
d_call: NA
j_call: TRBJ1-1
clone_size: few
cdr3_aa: CASSQEDRTTEAFF
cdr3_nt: TGCGCCAGCAGCCAAGAAGACAGGACCACTGAAGCTTTCTTT

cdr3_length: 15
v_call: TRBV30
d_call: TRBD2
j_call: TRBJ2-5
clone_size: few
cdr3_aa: CAWRQGLGVGETQYF
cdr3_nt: TGTGCCTGGAGGCAGGGACTAGGGGTCGGTGAGACCCAGTACTTC

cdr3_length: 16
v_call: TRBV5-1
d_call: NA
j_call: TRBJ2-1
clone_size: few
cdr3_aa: CASSLAQADSYNEQFF
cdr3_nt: TGCGCCAGCAGCTTGGCCCAGGCAGACTCCTACAATGAGCAGTTCTTC

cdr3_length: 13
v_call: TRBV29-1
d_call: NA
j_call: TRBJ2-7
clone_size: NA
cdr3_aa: CSVLGQSYDMQYF
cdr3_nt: TGCAGCGTACTTGGACAGTCCTACGATATGCAGTACTTC

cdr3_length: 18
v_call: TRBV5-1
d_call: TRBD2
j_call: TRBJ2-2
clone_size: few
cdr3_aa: CASSLVAGGITNTGELFF
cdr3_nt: TGCGCCAGCAGCTTGGTTGCGGGAGGGATTACGAACACCGGGGAGCTGTTTTTT